This T cell receptor (beta chain) comes out of a study of blood T cell repertoires in COVID-19. About the study: The United States, Italy and Spain provided the acute and convalescent COVID-19 samples. PBMCs, B-cell-depleted T cells, or T cells were the source of the cDNA or gDNA that made up the material.

Source study methods: Estimated nucleated cell counts came from reference gene primer amplification. The data were produced by immunoSEQ multiplex PCR, yet TCRdb's version contains in-frame clones alone and is incomplete. That table is the source of V, J and clone size, and D and trimming were worked out from the DNA. The sample includes 150,000 or so clones, about 80% of them seen just once. CDR3 length equals 13 residues. V trimming: 1 base; J trimming: 4 bases; junction bases outside the gene matches: 1. The V gene's germline CDR1 is SQVTM and CDR2 ANQGSEA. J is TRBJ2-1 and V is TRBV29-1, with 7 bases matching TRBD1. The clonotype was recovered from an older woman with acute or convalescent COVID-19. Sequenced sample: peripheral blood. CDR3 protein: CSVEAGGYNEQFF. CDR3 bases: TGCAGCGTTGAAGCAGGGGGTTACAATGAGCAGTTCTTC.